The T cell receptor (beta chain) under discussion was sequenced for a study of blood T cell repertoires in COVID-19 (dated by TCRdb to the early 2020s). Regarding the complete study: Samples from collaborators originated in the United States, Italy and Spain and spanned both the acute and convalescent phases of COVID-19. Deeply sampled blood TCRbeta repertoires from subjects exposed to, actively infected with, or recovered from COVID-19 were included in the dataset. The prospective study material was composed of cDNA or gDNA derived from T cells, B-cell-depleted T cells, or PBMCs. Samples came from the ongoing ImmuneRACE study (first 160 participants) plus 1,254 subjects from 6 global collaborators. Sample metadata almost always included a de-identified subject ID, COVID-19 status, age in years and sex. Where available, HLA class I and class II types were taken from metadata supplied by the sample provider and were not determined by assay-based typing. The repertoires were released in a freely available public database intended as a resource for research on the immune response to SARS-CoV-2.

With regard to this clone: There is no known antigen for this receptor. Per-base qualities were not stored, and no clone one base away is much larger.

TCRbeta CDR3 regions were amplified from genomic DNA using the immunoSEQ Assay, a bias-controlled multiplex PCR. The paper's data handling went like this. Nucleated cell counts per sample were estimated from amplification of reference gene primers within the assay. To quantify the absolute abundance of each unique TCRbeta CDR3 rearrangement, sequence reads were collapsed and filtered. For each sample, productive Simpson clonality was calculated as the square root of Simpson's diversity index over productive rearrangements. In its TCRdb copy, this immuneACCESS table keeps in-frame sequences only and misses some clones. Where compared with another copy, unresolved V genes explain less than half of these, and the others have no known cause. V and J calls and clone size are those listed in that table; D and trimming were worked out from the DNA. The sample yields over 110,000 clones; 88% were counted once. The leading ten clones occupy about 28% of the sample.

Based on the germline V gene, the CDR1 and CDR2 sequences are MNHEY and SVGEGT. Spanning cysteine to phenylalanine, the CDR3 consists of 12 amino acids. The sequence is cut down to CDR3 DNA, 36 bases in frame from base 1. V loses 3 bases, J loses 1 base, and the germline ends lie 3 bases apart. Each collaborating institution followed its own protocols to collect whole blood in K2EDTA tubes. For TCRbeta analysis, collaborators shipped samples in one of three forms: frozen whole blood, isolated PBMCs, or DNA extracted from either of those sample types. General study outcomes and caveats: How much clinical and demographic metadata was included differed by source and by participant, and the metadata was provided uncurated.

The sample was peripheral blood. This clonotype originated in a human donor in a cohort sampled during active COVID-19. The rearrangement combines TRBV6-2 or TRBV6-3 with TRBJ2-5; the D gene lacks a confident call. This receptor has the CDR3 CASSYRQETQYF. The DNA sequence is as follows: TGTGCCAGCAGTTATCGCCAAGAGACCCAGTACTTC.